This TCR beta chain was identified during a study of response to subunit inactivated influenza vaccine. Study-level results: Authors suggested seasonal influenza vaccinations each recruit few new T cells.

This clonotype showed up just a few times. Its antigen is still unknown. The germline V gene has CDR1 ENHRY and CDR2 SYGVKD. The CDR3 is 14 residues long. V dropped 6 bases and J dropped 8; count of bases not matched to a gene: 9. TCRdb independently ran MiXCR on the RT-PCR reads; one entry per CDR3 protein. The sample contains about 700,000 distinct CDR3 sequences, roughly 15% of which appear only once. This TCR derives from a man between 50 and 59 years old who received an inactivated influenza vaccine. The chain has TRBV10-3 and TRBJ1-2, with 10 bases lining up with TRBD1. Source: PBMCs from blood, taken 14 days before vaccination. The CDR3 region is CAISGDRGREGYTF. The CDR3 nucleotides read TGTGCCATCAGCGGGGACAGGGGACGAGAGGGCTACACCTTC.